Following are 16 T cell receptor beta chains from one sample sequenced in a study of blood T cell repertoires in COVID-19. This table comes from immunoSEQ multiplex PCR, and its TCRdb copy is limited to in-frame clones, with some not included. The sample lists more than 45,000 clones, about 90% occurring once. The sequenced sample consisted of peripheral blood. These receptor sequences come from a man in his 70s with active COVID-19.

The table lists this clone with a few counts. The chain couples TRBV19 to TRBJ1-5; 10 bases line up with TRBD1. Germline assignment: CDR1 LNHDA and CDR2 SQIVND (reference sequence). Trimming took 0 bases from V and 0 from J; bases not matched to a gene: 2. This CDR3 region has 17 residues. The CDR3 reads CASSIETGGFSNQPQHF. The CDR3, as DNA: TGTGCCAGTAGTATAGAGACAGGGGGCTTTAGCAATCAGCCCCAGCATTTT.

J is TRBJ2-7 and V is TRBV2; D possibly corresponds to TRBD2 (6 bases). The germline V gene encodes CDR1 SNHLY and CDR2 FYNNEI. The V gene lost 6 bases and the J gene lost 0 bases, with 12 bases spanning the gap. This CDR3 region has 14 residues. For the CDR3, the DNA is TGTGCCAGCAGCTCGCCGGACTACTCCTACGAGCAGTACTTC. Protein product: CASSSPDYSYEQYF.

The chain links TRBV9 to TRBJ1-6, with TRBD1 matching 9 bases. Germline V lookup: CDR1 SGDLS, CDR2 YYNGEE. With V trimmed by 3 bases and J by 6 bases, 7 bases remained unmatched. The CDR3 has 16 residues. The CDR3 is CASSGGTGFGNSPLHF. CDR3 in DNA: TGTGCCAGCAGCGGGGGGACAGGGTTCGGTAATTCACCCCTCCACTTT.

CDR3 in amino acids: CASSRETQGARRGTQYF. The CDR3 DNA reads as TGTGCCAGCAGTCGCGAGACTCAGGGGGCCCGCCGCGGTACGCAGTATTTT. The chain joins TRBV2 to TRBJ2-3; 8 bases fit TRBD1. This CDR3 contains 17 residues. Germline CDR1 and CDR2: SNHLY and FYNNEI. V lost 5 bases and J lost 8; bases outside the gene matches: 18.

V gene TRBV19 combines with J gene TRBJ2-6; TRBD2 aligns across 11 bases. CDR1 and CDR2 from the germline V gene are LNHDA and SQIVND (reference sequence). V dropped 6 bases and J dropped 0; count of bases not matched to a gene: 7. CDR3 size: 18 residues. The CDR3: CASSALAGGISGANVLTF. The CDR3 DNA reads as TGTGCCAGTAGCGCCTTAGCGGGGGGGATCTCTGGGGCCAACGTCCTGACTTTC.

This chain connects TRBV7-2 to TRBJ2-7, with D maybe TRBD1 (5 bases). Germline V gene data show CDR1 as SGHTA and CDR2 as FQGNSA. V lost 0 bases and J lost 12, with 21 bases in between. The CDR3 runs 15 residues. CDR3 loop: CASSLAGQPTPHLYF. The CDR3 bases are TGTGCCAGCAGCTTAGCGGGGCAGCCCACGCCCCACCTGTACTTC.

The chain uses TRBV7-9 and TRBJ2-1; possibly TRBD1 for D (6 bases). The CDR3 length is 15 residues. Trimming took 4 bases from V and 7 from J, leaving 17 bases between them. Germline CDR1 SEHNR, CDR2 FQNEAQ (reference sequence). CDR3 in amino acids: CASSYPGHPGNEQFF. The CDR3 DNA is TGTGCCAGCAGCTATCCGGGACACCCTGGGAATGAGCAGTTCTTC.

V gene TRBV7-9 combines with J gene TRBJ1-2, with 9 bases that match TRBD1. Germline CDR1 is SEHNR and CDR2 is FQNEAQ (reference sequence). The CDR3 runs to 14 residues. J was trimmed by 4 bases and V by 5 bases; bases with no gene match: 5. The CDR3 DNA reads TGTGCCAGCAGCCCGACAGGGGGGAGCTATGGCTACACCTTC. It yields the protein CASSPTGGSYGYTF.

V and J are TRBV19 and TRBJ2-5; 8 bases are shared with TRBD2. The CDR3 is made up of 13 amino acids. Germline V gene sequence: CDR1 LNHDA, CDR2 SQIVND (reference sequence). Unmatched junction bases numbered 4, after V lost 5 bases and J lost 5 bases. In nucleotides, the CDR3 is TGTGCCAGTAGTCGGGGGGGGTGGGAGACCCAGTACTTC. This gives the protein CASSRGGWETQYF.

The genes are TRBV6-6 and TRBJ1-1; 8 bases are shared with TRBD1. This CDR3 is built from 14 residues. Trimming at V came to 5 bases and at J to 1 base, leaving 3 bases not matched to a gene. Germline values: CDR1 MNHNY, CDR2 SVGAGI (reference sequence). The CDR3 DNA sequence: TGTGCCAGCAGTCTAGGGACAGGGAACACTGAAGCTTTCTTT. It encodes CASSLGTGNTEAFF.

About this clone itself: The germline gene is not matched at one end of the junction; a read error may be the cause. The chain uses TRBV28 and TRBJ2-1, with D possibly TRBD2 on 5 matching bases. CDR3 length equals 16 residues. The germline gives CDR1 MDHEN, CDR2 SYDVKM. The CDR3: CASSSSGARSYNVQFF. CDR3 DNA sequence: TGTGCCAGCAGTTCCAGCGGCGCTCGTTCCTACAATGTGCAGTTCTTC.

The chain has TRBV9 and TRBJ2-1, with unresolved D. Germline CDR1 and CDR2: SGDLS and YYNGEE. V lost 0 bases and J lost 6, with 10 bases in between. CDR3 length: 14 amino acids. Here the CDR3 DNA reads TGTGCCAGCAGCGTAGAATCCTATTTCAATGAGCAGTTCTTC. It yields the protein CASSVESYFNEQFF. The whole variable domain, remainder taken from reference TRBV9 and TRBJ2-1, is DSGVTQTPKHLITATGQRVTLRCSPRSGDLSVYWYQQSLDQGLQFLIQYYNGEERAKGNILERFSAQQFPDLHSELNLSSLELGDSALYFCASSVESYFNEQFFGPGTRLTVL.

V gene TRBV5-6 combines with J gene TRBJ2-3; 9 bases fit TRBD2. The V and J ends lost 0 bases and 4 bases, in that order; junction bases with no gene match: 3. The CDR3 runs to 15 residues. The germline gives CDR1 SGHDT, CDR2 YYEEEE. In DNA form, the CDR3 reads TGTGCCAGCAGCTTGGCTAGCGGGGTGGCAGATACGCAGTATTTT. Its translation: CASSLASGVADTQYF.

The chain recombines TRBV5-5 with TRBJ2-5, with a possible D match to TRBD2 (7 bases). Germline V gene sequence: CDR1 SGHKS, CDR2 YYEKEE (reference sequence). The germline V and J ends were trimmed by 4 bases and 5 bases, with 15 bases remaining between them. CDR3 size: 14 residues. The CDR3 DNA sequence: TGTGCCAGCAGCGCTCCGGGGGGCCTGGAGACCCAGTACTTC. It specifies CASSAPGGLETQYF.

This sequence joins TRBV18 and TRBJ1-6; D is unclear. This CDR3 has 14 amino acids. CDR1 KGHSH and CDR2 LQKENI come from the germline V gene. Between the trimmed V and J ends, which lost 2 bases and 11 bases, there was a span of 13 bases. Here the CDR3 DNA reads TGTGCCAGCTCACCAAGCGGGGAGAAGGCACCCCTCCACTTT. Its protein product is CASSPSGEKAPLHF.

The sample holds a few counts of this clone. The rearrangement uses TRBV6-2 or TRBV6-3 and TRBJ1-1; D is unresolved. Germline V lookup: CDR1 MNHEY, CDR2 SVGEGT. V lost 5 bases and J 1 base, leaving 11 bases between the germline ends. This CDR3 is 14 amino acids long. The CDR3 protein is CASSKPGANTEAFF. DNA for the CDR3: TGTGCCAGCAGTAAGCCTGGAGCGAACACTGAAGCTTTCTTT.